This T cell receptor (beta chain) appears in the sequencing data of a study of blood T cell repertoires in COVID-19. Study as a whole: COVID-19 samples from acute and convalescent phases originated in the United States, Italy and Spain. The cDNA or gDNA used as material had been derived from T cells, B-cell-depleted T cells, or PBMCs.

V was clipped by 5 bases and J by 2 bases, with 18 bases between them. CDR3 length equals 16 residues. Per the germline V gene, CDR1 is MNHEY and CDR2 is SVGEGT. As originally analysed: How many nucleated cells were present was estimated from reference gene primer amplification. Profiling relied on immunoSEQ multiplex PCR, and the TCRdb table lists in-frame clones only, not all of them. V and J calls and clone size are given by that table; D and trimming were obtained from the DNA. Found here are about 150,000 clones, approximately 82% of them singletons; the top ten hold approximately 9.7%. What was sequenced was peripheral blood. The V and J genes are TRBV6-2 or TRBV6-3 and TRBJ1-2; D is perhaps TRBD1 (6 bases). The TCR was taken from a woman in her forties or fifties with acute or convalescent COVID-19. CDR3 sequence: CASSPGQPTTNYGYTF. The CDR3 DNA sequence: TGTGCCAGCAGTCCAGGACAGCCAACTACCAACTATGGCTACACCTTC.